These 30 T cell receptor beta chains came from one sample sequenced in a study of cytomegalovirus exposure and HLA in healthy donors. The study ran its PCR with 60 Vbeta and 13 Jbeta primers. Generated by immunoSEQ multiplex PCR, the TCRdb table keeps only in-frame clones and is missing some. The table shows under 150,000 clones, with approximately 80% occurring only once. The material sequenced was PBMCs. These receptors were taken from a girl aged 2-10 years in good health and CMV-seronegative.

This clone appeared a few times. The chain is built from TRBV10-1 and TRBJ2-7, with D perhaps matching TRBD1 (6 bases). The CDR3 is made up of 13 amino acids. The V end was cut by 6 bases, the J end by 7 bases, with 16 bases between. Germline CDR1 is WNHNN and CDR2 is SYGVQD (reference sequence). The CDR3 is CASSEPGHKEQYF. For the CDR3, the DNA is TGCGCCAGCAGCGAACCGGGACACAAGGAGCAGTACTTC.

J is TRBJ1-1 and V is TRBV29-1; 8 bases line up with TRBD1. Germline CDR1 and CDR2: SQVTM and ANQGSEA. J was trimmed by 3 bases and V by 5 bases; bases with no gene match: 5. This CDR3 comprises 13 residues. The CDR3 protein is CSVLTGGDTEAFF. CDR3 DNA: TGCAGCGTTTTAACAGGGGGTGACACTGAAGCTTTCTTT.

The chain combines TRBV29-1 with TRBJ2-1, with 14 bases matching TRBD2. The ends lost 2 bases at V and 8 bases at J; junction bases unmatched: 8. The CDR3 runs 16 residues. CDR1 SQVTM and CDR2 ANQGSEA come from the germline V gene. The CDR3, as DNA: TGCAGCGTTGAAAGCTCGGGACTAGCGGGAGAGGATGAGCAGTTCTTC. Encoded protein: CSVESSGLAGEDEQFF.

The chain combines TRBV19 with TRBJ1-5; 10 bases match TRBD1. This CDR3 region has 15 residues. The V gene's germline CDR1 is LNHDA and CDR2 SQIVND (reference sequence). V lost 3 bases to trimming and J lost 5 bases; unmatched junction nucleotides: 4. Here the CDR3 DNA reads TGTGCCAGTAGTATGTTTGGACAGGGGGATCAGCCCCAGCATTTT. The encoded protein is CASSMFGQGDQPQHF.

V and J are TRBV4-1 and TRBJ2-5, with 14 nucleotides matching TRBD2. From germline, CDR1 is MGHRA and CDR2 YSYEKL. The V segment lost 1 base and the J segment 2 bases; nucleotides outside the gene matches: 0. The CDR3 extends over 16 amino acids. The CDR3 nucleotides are TGCGCCAGCAGCCAAGGACTAGCGGGGGGGCAAGAGACCCAGTACTTC. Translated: CASSQGLAGGQETQYF.

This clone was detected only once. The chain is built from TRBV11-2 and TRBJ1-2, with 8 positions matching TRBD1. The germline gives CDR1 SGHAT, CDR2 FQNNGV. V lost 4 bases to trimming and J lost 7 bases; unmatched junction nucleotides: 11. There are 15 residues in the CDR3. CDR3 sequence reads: CASSSPRQGMGGYTF. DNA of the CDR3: TGTGCCAGCAGCTCCCCGAGACAGGGGATGGGTGGCTACACCTTC.

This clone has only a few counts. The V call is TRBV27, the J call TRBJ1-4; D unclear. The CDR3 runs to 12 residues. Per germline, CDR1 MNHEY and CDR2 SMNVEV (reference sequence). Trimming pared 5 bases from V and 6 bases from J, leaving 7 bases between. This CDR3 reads CASSNPDEKLFF. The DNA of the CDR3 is TGTGCCAGCAGTAATCCTGATGAAAAACTGTTTTTT.

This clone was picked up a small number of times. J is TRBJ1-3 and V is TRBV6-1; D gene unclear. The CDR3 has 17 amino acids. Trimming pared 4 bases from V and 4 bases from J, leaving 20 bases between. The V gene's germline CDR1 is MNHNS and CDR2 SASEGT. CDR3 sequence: CASSGTAGLALGNTIYF. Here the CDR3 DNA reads TGTGCCAGCAGTGGCACCGCCGGTCTTGCTCTCGGAAACACCATATATTTT.

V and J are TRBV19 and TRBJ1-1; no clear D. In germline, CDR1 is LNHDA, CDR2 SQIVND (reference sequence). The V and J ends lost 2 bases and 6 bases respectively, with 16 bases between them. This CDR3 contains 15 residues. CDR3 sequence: CASSISGREVPEAFF. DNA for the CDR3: TGTGCCAGTAGTATATCCGGTCGGGAGGTCCCTGAAGCTTTCTTT. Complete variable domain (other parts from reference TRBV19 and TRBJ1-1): DGGITQSPKYLFRKEGQNVTLSCEQNLNHDAMYWYRQDPGQGLRLIYYSQIVNDFQKGDIAEGYSVSREKKESFPLTVTSAQKNPTAFYLCASSISGREVPEAFFGQGTRLTVV.

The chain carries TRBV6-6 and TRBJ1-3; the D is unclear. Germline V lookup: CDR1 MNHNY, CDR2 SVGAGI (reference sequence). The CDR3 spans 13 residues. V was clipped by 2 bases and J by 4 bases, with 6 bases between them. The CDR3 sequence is CASSYHMGNTIYF. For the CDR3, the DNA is TGTGCCAGCAGTTACCACATGGGAAACACCATATATTTT.

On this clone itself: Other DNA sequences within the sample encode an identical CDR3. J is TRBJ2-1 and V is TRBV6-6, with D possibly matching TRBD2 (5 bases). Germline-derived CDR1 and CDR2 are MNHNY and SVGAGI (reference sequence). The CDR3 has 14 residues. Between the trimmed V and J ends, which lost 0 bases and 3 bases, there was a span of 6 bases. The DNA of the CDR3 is TGTGCCAGCAGTTACTCGAGGGTCTACAATGAGCAGTTCTTC. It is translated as CASSYSRVYNEQFF.

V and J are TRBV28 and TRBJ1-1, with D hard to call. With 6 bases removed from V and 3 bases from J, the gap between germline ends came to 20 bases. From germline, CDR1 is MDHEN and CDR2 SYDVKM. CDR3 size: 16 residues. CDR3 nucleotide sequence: TGTGCCAGCAGCAATTCCTTCGGGGTCACTGACACTGAAGCTTTCTTT. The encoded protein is CASSNSFGVTDTEAFF.

The CDR3, as DNA: TGTGCCAGCAGCCAAGCAGGAACCTCTAGCACAGATACGCAGTATTTT. Translation: CASSQAGTSSTDTQYF. The V call is TRBV4-2, the J call TRBJ2-3; no firm D call. CDR3 length equals 16 residues. The V gene lost 1 base and the J gene lost 0 bases, with 11 bases spanning the gap. Germline CDR1 is LGHNA and CDR2 is YNFKEQ.

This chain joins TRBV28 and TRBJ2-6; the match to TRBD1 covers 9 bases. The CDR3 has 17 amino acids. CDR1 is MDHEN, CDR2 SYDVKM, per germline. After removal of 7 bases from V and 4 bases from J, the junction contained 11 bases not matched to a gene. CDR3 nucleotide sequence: TGTGCCAGCACCCCCAGGGACAGGGCGGCCGGGGCCAACGTCCTGACTTTC. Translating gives CASTPRDRAAGANVLTF.

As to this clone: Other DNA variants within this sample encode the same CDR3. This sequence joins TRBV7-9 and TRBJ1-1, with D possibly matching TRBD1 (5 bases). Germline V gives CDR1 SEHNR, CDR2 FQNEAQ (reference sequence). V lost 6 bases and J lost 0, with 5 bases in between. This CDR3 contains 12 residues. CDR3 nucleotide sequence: TGTGCCAGCAGGACAGTGAACACTGAAGCTTTCTTT. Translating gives CASRTVNTEAFF.

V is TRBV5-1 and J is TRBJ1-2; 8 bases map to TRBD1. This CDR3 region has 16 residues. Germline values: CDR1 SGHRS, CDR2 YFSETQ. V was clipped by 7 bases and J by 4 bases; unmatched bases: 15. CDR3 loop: CASRQHTGTGSYGYTF. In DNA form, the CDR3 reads TGCGCCAGCCGCCAACACACCGGGACAGGCAGCTATGGCTACACCTTC. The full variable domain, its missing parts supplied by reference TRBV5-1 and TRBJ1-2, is KAGVTQTPRYLIKTRGQQVTLSCSPISGHRSVSWYQQTPGQGLQFLFEYFSETQRNKGNFPGRFSGRQFSNSRSEMNVSTLELGDSALYLCASRQHTGTGSYGYTFGSGTRLTVV.

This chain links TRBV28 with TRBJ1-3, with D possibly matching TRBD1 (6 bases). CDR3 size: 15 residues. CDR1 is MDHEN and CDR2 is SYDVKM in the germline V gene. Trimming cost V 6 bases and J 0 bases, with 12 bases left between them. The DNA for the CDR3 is TGTGCCAGCAGCGGAGGACAGCACTCTGGAAACACCATATATTTT. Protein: CASSGGQHSGNTIYF.

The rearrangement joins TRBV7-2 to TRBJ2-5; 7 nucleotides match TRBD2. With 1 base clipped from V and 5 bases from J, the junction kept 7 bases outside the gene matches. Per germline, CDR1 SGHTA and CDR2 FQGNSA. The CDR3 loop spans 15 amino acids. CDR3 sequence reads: CASSLVGRAVETQYF. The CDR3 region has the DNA TGTGCCAGCAGCTTAGTGGGGAGGGCCGTTGAGACCCAGTACTTC.

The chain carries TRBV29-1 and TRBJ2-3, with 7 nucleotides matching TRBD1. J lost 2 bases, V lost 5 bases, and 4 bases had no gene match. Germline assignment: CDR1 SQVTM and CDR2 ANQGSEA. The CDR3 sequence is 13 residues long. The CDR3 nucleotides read TGCAGCGTTTTGACAGGGCTCACAGATACGCAGTATTTT. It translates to CSVLTGLTDTQYF.

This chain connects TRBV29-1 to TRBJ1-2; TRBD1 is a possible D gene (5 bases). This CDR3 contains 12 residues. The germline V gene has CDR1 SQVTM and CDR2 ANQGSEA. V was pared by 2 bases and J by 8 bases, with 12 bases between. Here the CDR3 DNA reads TGCAGCGTTGAACGCAGGGCGGAAGGCTACACCTTC. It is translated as CSVERRAEGYTF.

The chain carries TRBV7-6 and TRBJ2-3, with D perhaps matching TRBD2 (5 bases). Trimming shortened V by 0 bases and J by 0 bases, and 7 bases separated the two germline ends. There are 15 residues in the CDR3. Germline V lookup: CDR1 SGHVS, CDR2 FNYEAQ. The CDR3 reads CASSLARGSTDTQYF. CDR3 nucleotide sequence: TGTGCCAGCAGCTTAGCGCGCGGGAGCACAGATACGCAGTATTTT.

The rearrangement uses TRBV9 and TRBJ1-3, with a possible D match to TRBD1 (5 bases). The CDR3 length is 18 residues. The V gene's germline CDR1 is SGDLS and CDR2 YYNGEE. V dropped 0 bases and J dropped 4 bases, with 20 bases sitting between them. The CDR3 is CASSVATAGVGFGNTIYF. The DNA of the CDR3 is TGTGCCAGCAGCGTAGCTACGGCGGGGGTCGGGTTCGGAAACACCATATATTTT.

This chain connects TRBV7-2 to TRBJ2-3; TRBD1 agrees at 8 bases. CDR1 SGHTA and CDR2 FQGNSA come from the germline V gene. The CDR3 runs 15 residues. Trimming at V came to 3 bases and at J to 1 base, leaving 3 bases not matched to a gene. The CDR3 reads CASSFRGQRTDTQYF. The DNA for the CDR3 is TGTGCCAGCAGCTTCAGGGGGCAGCGCACAGATACGCAGTATTTT.

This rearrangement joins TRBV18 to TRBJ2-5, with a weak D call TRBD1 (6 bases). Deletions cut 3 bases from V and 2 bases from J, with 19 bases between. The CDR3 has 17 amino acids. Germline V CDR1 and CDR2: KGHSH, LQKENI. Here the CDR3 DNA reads TGTGCCAGCTCACCCCGTGGGACGGGACACCTACAAGAGACCCAGTACTTC. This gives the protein CASSPRGTGHLQETQYF.

The CDR3 DNA follows: TGTGCCAGCAGCCAATGGACAGGCTATGGCTACACCTTC. As protein: CASSQWTGYGYTF. The genes are TRBV14 and TRBJ1-2; the match to TRBD1 covers 7 bases. CDR1 is SGHDN and CDR2 is FVKESK in the germline V gene. Trimming cost V 2 bases and J 4 bases; bases outside gene matches: 1. The CDR3 is made up of 13 amino acids. Full variable domain (remainder filled in from reference TRBV14 and TRBJ1-2): EAGVTQFPSHSVIEKGQTVTLRCDPISGHDNLYWYRRVMGKEIKFLLHFVKESKQDESGMPNNRFLAERTGGTYSTLKVQPAELEDSGVYFCASSQWTGYGYTFGSGTRLTVV.

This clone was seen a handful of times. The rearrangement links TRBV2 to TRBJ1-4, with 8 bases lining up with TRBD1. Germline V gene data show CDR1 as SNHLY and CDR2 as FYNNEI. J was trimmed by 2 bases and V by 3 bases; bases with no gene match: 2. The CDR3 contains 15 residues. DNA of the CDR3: TGTGCCAGCAGTGAGCAGGGGGCGACTAATGAAAAACTGTTTTTT. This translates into CASSEQGATNEKLFF.

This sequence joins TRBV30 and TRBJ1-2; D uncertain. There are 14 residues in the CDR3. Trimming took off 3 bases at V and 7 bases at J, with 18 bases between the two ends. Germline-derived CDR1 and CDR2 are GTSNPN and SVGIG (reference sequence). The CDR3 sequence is CAWSPEAGVSGYTF. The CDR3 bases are TGTGCCTGGAGCCCAGAGGCCGGGGTCTCTGGCTACACCTTC. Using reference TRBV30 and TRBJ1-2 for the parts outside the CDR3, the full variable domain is SQTIHQWPATLVQPVGSPLSLECTVEGTSNPNLYWYRQAAGRGLQLLFYSVGIGQISSEVPQNLSASRPQDRQFILSSKKLLLSDSGFYLCAWSPEAGVSGYTFGSGTRLTVV.

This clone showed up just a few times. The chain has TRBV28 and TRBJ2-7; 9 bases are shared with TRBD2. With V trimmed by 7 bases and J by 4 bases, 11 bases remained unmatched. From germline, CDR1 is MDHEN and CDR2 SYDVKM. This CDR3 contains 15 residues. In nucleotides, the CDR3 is TGTGCCAGCACCGTTTTAGCGGGAGCAGGTTACGAGCAGTACTTC. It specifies CASTVLAGAGYEQYF.

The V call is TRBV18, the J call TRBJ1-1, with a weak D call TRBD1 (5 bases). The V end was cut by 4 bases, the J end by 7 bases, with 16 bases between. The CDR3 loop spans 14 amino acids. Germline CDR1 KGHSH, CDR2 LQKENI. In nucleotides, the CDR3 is TGTGCCAGCTCACTTGCGGGGGTTTCCGGTGAAGCTTTCTTT. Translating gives CASSLAGVSGEAFF.

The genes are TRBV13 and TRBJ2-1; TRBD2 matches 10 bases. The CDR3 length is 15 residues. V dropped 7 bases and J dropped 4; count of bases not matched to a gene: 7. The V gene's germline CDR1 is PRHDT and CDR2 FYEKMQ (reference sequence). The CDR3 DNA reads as TGTGCCAGCACCCAGGGACTAGCGTTTTACAATGAGCAGTTCTTC. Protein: CASTQGLAFYNEQFF. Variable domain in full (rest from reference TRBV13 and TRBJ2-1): AAGVIQSPRHLIKEKRETATLKCYPIPRHDTVYWYQQGPGQDPQFLISFYEKMQSDKGSIPDRFSAQQFSDYHSELNMSSLELGDSALYFCASTQGLAFYNEQFFGPGTRLTVL.